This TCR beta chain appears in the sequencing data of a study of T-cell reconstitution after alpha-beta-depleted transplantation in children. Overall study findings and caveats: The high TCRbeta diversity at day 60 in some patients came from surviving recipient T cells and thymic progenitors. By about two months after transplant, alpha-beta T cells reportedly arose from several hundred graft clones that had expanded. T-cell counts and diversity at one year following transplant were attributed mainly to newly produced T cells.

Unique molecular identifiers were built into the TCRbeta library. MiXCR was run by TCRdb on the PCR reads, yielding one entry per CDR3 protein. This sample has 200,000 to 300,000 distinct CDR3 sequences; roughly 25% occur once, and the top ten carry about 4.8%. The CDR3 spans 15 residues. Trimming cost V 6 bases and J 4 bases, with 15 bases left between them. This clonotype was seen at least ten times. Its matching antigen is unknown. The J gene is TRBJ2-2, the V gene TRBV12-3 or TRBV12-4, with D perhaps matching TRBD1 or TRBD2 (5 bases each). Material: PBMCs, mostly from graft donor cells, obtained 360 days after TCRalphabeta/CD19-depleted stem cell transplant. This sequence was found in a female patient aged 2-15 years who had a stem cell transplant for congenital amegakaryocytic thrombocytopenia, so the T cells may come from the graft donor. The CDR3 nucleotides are TGTGCCAGCAGCCTCCAGCCGGGGACCACCGGGGAGCTGTTTTTT. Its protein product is CASSLQPGTTGELFF.